This TCR beta chain stems from a study of post-analysis software for immune sequencing data. Study-wide context: Relapsing-remitting, secondary progressive and progressive-relapsing courses of multiple sclerosis were included. Study findings and constraints: Samples made in the same batch grouped tightly together by F measure. Patients used about 5 TRBV segments, including TRBV5-6, TRBV5-1 and TRBV20-1, more often than controls. Compared with controls, patients showed significantly lower normalized Chao1 diversity.

The authors incorporated unique molecular identifiers into the TCR beta cDNA libraries. Each CDR3 protein gets one entry after TCRdb re-called the PCR reads with MiXCR. This repertoire shows roughly 160,000 distinct CDR3 sequences, around 36% found once; its top ten account for under 30%. The sample holds one count of this clonotype. Antigen unknown. This CDR3 is built from 13 residues. Trimming left V 10 bases short and J 6 bases short, with 17 bases between. The germline gives CDR1 MDHEN, CDR2 SYDVKM. The chain carries TRBV28 and TRBJ2-3; D is ambiguous. Source: blood, taken after autologous hematopoietic stem cell transplantation. The origin of this receptor is a girl aged 10 to 17 with multiple sclerosis. In DNA form, the CDR3 reads TGTGCCATCCTGAAGTCGGGCTCGGATACGCAGTATTTT. Translating gives CAILKSGSDTQYF.